The present T cell receptor beta chain was sequenced within a study of cytomegalovirus exposure and HLA in healthy donors. Overall study context: Among 398 genotyped donors, around 81% fell in the Caucasian-associated ancestry cluster. Regarding the study as a whole: Specificity of a few CMV-associated chains for CMV antigens was verified in vitro.

PCR employed 60 Vbeta and 13 Jbeta primers. TCRdb's table, derived via immunoSEQ multiplex PCR, lists solely in-frame clones and lacks some. This table lists approximately 75,000 clones. The donors comprised healthy bone marrow donors. A remark on this clone: Its specificity is unknown.

The receptor comes from a middle-aged man in good health and CMV-seronegative. Specimen: PBMCs.

DNA for the CDR3: TGTGCCAGCAGTTTAGCGGGCTCTCCTTCCTACGAGCAGTACTTC. It encodes CASSLAGSPSYEQYF. The rearrangement joins TRBV28 to TRBJ2-7, with D possibly TRBD2 on 5 matching bases. This CDR3 comprises 15 residues. Germline V gene data show CDR1 as MDHEN and CDR2 as SYDVKM. V shed 2 bases and J shed 1 base, with 12 bases lying between them.